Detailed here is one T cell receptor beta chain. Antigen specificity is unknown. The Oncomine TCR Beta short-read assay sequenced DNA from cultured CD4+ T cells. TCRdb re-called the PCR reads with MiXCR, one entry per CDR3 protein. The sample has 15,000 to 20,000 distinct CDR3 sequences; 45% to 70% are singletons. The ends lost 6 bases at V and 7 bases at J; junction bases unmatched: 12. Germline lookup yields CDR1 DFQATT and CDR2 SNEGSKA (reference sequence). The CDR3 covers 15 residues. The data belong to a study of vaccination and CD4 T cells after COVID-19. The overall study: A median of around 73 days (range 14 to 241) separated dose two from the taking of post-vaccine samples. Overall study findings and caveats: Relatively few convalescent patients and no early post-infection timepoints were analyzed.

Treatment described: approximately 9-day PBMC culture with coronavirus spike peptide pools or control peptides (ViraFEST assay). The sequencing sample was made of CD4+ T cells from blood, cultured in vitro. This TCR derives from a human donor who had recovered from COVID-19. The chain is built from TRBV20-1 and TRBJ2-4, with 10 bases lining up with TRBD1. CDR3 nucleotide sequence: TGCAGTGCCCTAGAGGGGACAGGGGCGGGGAACATTCAGTACTTC. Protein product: CSALEGTGAGNIQYF.